This T cell receptor (beta chain) was identified in a study of OX40 agonist ivuxolimab in advanced cancers. This CDR3 region has 14 residues. V was clipped by 10 bases and J by 4 bases, with 17 bases between them. In germline, CDR1 is ENHRY, CDR2 SYGVKD. Generated by immunoSEQ multiplex PCR, the TCRdb table keeps only in-frame clones and is missing some. In the table there are about 100,000 clones, around 93% of which are singletons. This chain connects TRBV10-3 to TRBJ1-5; possible D gene TRBD1, 5 bases. This TCR came from an adult with an advanced solid tumor such as melanoma, head and neck, liver or kidney cancer. The sequences come from CD4+ or CD8+ T cells sorted from blood, collected in a trial of the OX40 agonist ivuxolimab. The CDR3 nucleotides are TGTGCCACCCGCGGGGGGACGGGAAATCAGCCCCAGCATTTT. Protein sequence: CATRGGTGNQPQHF.